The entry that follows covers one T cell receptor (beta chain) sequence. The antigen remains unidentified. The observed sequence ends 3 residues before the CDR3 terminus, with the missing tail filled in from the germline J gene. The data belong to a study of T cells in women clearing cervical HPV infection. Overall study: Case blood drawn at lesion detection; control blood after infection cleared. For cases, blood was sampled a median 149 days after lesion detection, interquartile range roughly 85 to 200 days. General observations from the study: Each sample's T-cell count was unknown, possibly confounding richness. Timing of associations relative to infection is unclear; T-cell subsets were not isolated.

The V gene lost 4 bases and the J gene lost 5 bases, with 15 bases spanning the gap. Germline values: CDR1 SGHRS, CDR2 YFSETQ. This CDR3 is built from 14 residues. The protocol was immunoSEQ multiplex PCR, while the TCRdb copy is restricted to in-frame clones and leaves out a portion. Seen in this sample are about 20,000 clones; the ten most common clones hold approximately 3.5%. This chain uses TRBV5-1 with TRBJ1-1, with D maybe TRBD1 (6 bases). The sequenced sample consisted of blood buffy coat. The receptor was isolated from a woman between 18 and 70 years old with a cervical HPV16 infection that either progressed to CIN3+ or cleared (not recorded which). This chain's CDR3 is CASSPQGGETEAFF. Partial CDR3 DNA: TGCGCCAGCAGCCCACAGGGAGGAGAAACTGAA.